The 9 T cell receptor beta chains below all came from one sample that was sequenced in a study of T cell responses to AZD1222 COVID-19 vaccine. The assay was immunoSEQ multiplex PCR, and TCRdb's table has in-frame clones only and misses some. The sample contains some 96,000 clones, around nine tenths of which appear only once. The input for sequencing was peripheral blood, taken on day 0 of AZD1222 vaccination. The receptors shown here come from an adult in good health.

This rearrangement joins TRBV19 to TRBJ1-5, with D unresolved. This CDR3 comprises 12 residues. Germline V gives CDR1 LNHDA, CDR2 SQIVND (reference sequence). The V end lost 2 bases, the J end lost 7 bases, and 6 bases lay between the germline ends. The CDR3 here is CASSIFKQPQHF. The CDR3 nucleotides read TGTGCCAGTAGTATATTCAAGCAGCCCCAGCATTTT.

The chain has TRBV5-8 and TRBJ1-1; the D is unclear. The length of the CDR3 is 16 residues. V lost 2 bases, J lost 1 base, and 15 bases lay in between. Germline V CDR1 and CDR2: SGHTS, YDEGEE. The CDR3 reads CASSLFSAAPNTEAFF. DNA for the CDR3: TGTGCCAGCAGCTTATTTTCGGCAGCTCCGAACACTGAAGCTTTCTTT.

This CDR3 reads CAWSPNLLAGQFF. CDR3 DNA: TGTGCCTGGAGTCCAAACCTACTAGCGGGGCAGTTCTTC. The chain couples TRBV30 to TRBJ2-1, with TRBD2 matching over 9 bases. The CDR3 extends over 13 amino acids. The ends lost 2 bases at V and 12 bases at J; junction bases unmatched: 8. Germline V gene data show CDR1 as GTSNPN and CDR2 as SVGIG (reference sequence).

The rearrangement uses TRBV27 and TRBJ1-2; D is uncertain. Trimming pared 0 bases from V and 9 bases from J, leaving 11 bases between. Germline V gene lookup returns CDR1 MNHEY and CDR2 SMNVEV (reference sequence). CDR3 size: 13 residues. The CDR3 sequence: CASSLSPWTSYTF. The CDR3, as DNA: TGTGCCAGCAGTTTATCGCCCTGGACTAGCTACACCTTC.

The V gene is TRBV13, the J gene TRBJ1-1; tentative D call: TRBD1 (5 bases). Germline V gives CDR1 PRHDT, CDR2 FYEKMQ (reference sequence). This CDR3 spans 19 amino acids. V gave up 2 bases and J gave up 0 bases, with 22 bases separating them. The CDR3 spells CASSLIAPGPWEMNTEAFF. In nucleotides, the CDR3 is TGTGCCAGCAGCTTAATCGCCCCGGGGCCTTGGGAGATGAACACTGAAGCTTTCTTT. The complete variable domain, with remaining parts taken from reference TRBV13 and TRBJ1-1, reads AAGVIQSPRHLIKEKRETATLKCYPIPRHDTVYWYQQGPGQDPQFLISFYEKMQSDKGSIPDRFSAQQFSDYHSELNMSSLELGDSALYFCASSLIAPGPWEMNTEAFFGQGTRLTVV.

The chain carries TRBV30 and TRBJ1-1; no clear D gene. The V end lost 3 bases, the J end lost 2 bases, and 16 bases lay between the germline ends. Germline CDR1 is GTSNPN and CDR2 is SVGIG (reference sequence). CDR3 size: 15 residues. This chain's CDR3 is CAWSQARDYNTEAFF. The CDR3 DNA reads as TGTGCCTGGAGCCAGGCACGAGATTATAACACTGAAGCTTTCTTT.

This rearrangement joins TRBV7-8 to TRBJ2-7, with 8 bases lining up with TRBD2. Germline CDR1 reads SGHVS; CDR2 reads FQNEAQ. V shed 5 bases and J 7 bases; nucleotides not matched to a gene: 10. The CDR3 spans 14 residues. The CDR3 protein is CASSPRGVLREQYF. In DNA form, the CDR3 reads TGTGCCAGCAGCCCGCGGGGGGTACTACGAGAGCAGTACTTC.

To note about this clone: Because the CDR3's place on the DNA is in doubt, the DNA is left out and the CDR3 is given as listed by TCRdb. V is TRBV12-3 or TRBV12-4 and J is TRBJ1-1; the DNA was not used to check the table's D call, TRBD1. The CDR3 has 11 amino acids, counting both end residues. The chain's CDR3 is CAIRARVEAFF.

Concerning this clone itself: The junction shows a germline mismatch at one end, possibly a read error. CDR3 in amino acids: CASSVDSQQGSYEQYF. CDR3 bases: TGTGCCAGTAGTGTAGATTCCCAACAAGGTTCCTACGAGCAGTACTTC. This chain uses TRBV19 with TRBJ2-7; D is ambiguous. The germline CDR1 and CDR2 sequences are LNHDA and SQIVND (reference sequence). The CDR3 has 16 amino acids.